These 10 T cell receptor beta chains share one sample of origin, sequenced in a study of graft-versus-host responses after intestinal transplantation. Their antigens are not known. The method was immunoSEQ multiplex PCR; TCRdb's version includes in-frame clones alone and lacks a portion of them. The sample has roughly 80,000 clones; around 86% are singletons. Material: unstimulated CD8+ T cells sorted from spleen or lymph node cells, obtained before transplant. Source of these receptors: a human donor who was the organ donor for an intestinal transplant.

The CDR3 nucleotides read TGTGCCAGCAAGTTCGACAGGGGAATTACCTACGAGCAGTACTTC. It specifies CASKFDRGITYEQYF. The chain has TRBV2 and TRBJ2-7; TRBD1 agrees at 8 bases. V gave up 7 bases and J gave up 2 bases; unmatched junction bases: 10. Per the germline V gene, CDR1 is SNHLY and CDR2 is FYNNEI. The CDR3 consists of 15 residues.

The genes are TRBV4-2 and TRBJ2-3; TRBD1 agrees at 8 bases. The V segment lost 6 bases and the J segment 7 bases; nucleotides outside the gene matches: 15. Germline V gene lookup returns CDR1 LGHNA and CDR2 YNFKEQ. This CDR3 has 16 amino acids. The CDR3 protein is CASSRNFWTGNYTQYF. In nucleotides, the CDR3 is TGTGCCAGCAGTCGTAACTTCTGGACAGGGAATTATACGCAGTATTTT.

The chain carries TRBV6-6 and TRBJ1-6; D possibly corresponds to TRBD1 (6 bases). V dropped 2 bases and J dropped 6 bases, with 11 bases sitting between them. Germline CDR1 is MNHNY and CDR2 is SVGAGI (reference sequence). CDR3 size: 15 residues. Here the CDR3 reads CASSYPRTANSPLHF. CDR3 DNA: TGTGCCAGCAGTTACCCGCGGACAGCTAATTCACCCCTCCACTTT.

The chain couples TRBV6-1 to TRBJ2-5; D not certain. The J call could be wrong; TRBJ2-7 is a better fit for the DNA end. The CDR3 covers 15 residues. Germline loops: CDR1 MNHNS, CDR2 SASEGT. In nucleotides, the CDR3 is TGTGCCACAGCGATTCCGGTATCGATCCCTGGCGAGCAGTACTTC. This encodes CATAIPVSIPGEQYF.

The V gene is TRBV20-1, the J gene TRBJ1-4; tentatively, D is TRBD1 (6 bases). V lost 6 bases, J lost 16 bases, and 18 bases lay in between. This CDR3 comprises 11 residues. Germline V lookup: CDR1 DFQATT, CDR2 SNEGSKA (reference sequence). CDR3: CSAPKGVWAFF. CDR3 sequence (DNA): TGCAGTGCCCCAAAGGGGGTTTGGGCGTTTTTT.

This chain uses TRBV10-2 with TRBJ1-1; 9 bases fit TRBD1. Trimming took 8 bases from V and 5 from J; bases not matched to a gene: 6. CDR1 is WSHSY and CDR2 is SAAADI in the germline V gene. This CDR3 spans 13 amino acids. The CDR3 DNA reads TGCGCCAGCCTCGACAGGGGGTATACTGAAGCTTTCTTT. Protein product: CASLDRGYTEAFF.

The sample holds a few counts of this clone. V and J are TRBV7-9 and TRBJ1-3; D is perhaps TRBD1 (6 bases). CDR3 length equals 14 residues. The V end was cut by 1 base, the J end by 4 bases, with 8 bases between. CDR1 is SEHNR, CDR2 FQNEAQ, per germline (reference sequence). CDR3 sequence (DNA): TGTGCCAGCAGCTTAGACGGGACAGGAAACACCATATATTTT. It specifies CASSLDGTGNTIYF.

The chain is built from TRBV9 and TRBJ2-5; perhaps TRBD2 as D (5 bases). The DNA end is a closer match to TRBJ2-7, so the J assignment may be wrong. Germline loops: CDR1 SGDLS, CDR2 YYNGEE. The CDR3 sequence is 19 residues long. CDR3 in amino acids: CASSVSSPGSGSSLYEQYF. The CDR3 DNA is TGTGCCAGCAGCGTCAGTTCGCCGGGATCCGGTTCAAGTTTATACGAGCAGTACTTC.

CDR3 in DNA: TGTGCCAGCAGCGTAGCTGGGGTAGGGGTCTATGGCTACACCTTC. As protein: CASSVAGVGVYGYTF. The rearrangement joins TRBV9 to TRBJ1-2, with D perhaps matching TRBD1 (5 bases). Germline lookup yields CDR1 SGDLS and CDR2 YYNGEE. Trimming removed 0 bases from V and 4 bases from J, with 13 bases in between. The CDR3 sequence is 15 residues long.

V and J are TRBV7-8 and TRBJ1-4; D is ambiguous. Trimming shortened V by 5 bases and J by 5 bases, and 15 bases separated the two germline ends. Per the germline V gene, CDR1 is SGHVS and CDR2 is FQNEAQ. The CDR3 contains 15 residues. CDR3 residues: CASSPTDGSNEKLFF. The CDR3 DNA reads TGTGCCAGCAGCCCCACGGACGGTTCGAATGAAAAACTGTTTTTT.